This entry features one T cell receptor beta chain sequence. This specimen comes from a study of blood T cell repertoires in COVID-19. Trimming removed 1 base from V and 0 bases from J, with 16 bases in between. The length of the CDR3 is 18 residues. Germline CDR1 is SEHNR and CDR2 is FQNEAQ (reference sequence). This table comes from immunoSEQ multiplex PCR, and its TCRdb copy is limited to in-frame clones, with some not included. Found here are 200,000 to 250,000 clones, roughly 85% of them singletons; the top ten hold about 5.3%. What was sequenced was PBMCs or T cells enriched from blood (not recorded which). This TCR derives from a woman between 45 and 60 years old who had been exposed to COVID-19. The gene calls are TRBV7-9 and TRBJ2-1; tentatively, D is TRBD2 (5 bases). CDR3 nucleotides: TGTGCCAGCAGCTTAGTGACGGGGATCTTCTCCTCCTACAATGAGCAGTTCTTC. Amino acids: CASSLVTGIFSSYNEQFF.